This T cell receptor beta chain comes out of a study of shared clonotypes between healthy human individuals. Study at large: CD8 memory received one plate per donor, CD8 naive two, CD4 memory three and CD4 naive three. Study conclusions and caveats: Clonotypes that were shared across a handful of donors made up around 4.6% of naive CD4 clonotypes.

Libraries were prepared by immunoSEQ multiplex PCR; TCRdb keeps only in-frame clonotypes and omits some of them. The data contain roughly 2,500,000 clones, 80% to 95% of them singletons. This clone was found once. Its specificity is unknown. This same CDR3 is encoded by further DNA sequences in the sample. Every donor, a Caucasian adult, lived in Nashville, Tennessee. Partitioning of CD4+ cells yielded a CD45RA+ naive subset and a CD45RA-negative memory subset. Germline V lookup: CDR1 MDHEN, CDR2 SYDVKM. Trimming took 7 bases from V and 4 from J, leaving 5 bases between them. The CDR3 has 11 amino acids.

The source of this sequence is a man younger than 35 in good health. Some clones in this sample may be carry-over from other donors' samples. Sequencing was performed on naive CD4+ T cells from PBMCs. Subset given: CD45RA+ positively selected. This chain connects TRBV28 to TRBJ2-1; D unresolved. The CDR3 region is CASNRYNEQFF. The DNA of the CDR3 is TGTGCCAGCAACAGATACAATGAGCAGTTCTTC.